A selection of T cell receptor beta chains follows, all from one sample in a study of early stage breast cancer tumors. Assay: immunoSEQ multiplex PCR; the TCRdb copy retains only in-frame clones and omits some. In the table there are some 58,000 clones, about 74% of which are singletons. Sequencing was performed on blood. These receptor sequences come from a person aged 25 to 40 with breast cancer. Each CDR3 is given with its conserved first and last residue. D genes are given only for firm matches. Clone size, where shown, is once, few, many, or a class for clones that have expanded.

J gene: TRBJ2-1
D gene: TRBD2
V gene: TRBV2
clone size: .
CDR3 DNA: TGTGCCAGCAGTGCGAGGGGACTAGCGCTTTACAATGAGCAGTTCTTC
CDR3 protein: CASSARGLALYNEQFF

J gene: TRBJ1-3
D gene: .
V gene: TRBV7-9
clone size: .
CDR3 DNA: TGTGCCAGCAGCTTTAAGGCAAGCCTCTCTGGAAACACCATATATTTT
CDR3 protein: CASSFKASLSGNTIYF

J gene: TRBJ2-1
D gene: .
V gene: TRBV12-5
clone size: .
CDR3 DNA: TGTGCTAGTGGTTTGGGACAATCCCCCTACAATGAGCAGTTCTTC
CDR3 protein: CASGLGQSPYNEQFF

J gene: TRBJ2-3
D gene: .
V gene: TRBV13
clone size: .
CDR3 DNA: TGTGCCAGCAGCTTACGGGCCGGAGCCCCAGGAGATACGCAGTATTTT
CDR3 protein: CASSLRAGAPGDTQYF

J gene: TRBJ2-3
D gene: TRBD2
V gene: TRBV5-4
clone size: once
CDR3 DNA: TGTGCCAGCAGCTGGACTAGCTCCACAGATACGCAGTATTTT
CDR3 protein: CASSWTSSTDTQYF

J gene: TRBJ1-2
D gene: .
V gene: TRBV5-8
clone size: .
CDR3 DNA: TGTGCCAGCAGCTTGCCAGGGCTAAAGCTTGGCTACACCTTC
CDR3 protein: CASSLPGLKLGYTF

J gene: TRBJ2-7
D gene: .
V gene: TRBV4-3
clone size: .
CDR3 DNA: TGCGCCAGCAGCCAAGGGACATCAAACGATCGCGAGCAGTACTTC
CDR3 protein: CASSQGTSNDREQYF

J gene: TRBJ1-5
D gene: .
V gene: TRBV30
clone size: once
CDR3 DNA: TGTGCCTGGACCAACGAGAATAGCAATCAGCCCCAGCATTTT
CDR3 protein: CAWTNENSNQPQHF

J gene: TRBJ1-2
D gene: TRBD1
V gene: TRBV6-1
clone size: .
CDR3 DNA: TGTGCCAGCAACCCTAACGGGGGCGACAGGGCAGGCTACACCTTC
CDR3 protein: CASNPNGGDRAGYTF

J gene: TRBJ2-7
D gene: .
V gene: TRBV30
clone size: .
CDR3 DNA: TGTGCCTGGAAGGGGGGAGCAAACGTGCAGTACTTC
CDR3 protein: CAWKGGANVQYF

J gene: TRBJ1-4
D gene: TRBD1
V gene: TRBV4-3
clone size: .
CDR3 DNA: TGCGCCAGCAGCCAAGGGACAGGGGGACGCGAAAAACTGTTTTTT
CDR3 protein: CASSQGTGGREKLFF

J gene: TRBJ1-2
D gene: .
V gene: TRBV4-2
clone size: once
CDR3 DNA: TGTGCCAGCAGCCAAGTGACAGCCGGTAGTGGCTACACCTTC
CDR3 protein: CASSQVTAGSGYTF

J gene: TRBJ2-7
D gene: .
V gene: TRBV7-2
clone size: once
CDR3 DNA: TGTGCCAGCAGCTTAGAAGGGGGGGGAGGGTCAAGTAGCGTGCAGTACTTC
CDR3 protein: CASSLEGGGGSSSVQYF

J gene: TRBJ1-4
D gene: .
V gene: TRBV5-1
clone size: .
CDR3 DNA: TGCGCCAGCAGTCCCGGGGGAGGGACCACTGAAAAACTGTTTTTT
CDR3 protein: CASSPGGGTTEKLFF

J gene: TRBJ2-7
D gene: .
V gene: TRBV10-1
clone size: .
CDR3 DNA: TGCGCCAGCAGTGAGTCGACTCGAGGCTACGAGCAGTACTTC
CDR3 protein: CASSESTRGYEQYF

J gene: TRBJ2-7
D gene: TRBD2
V gene: TRBV4-2
clone size: .
CDR3 DNA: TGTGCCAGCAGCCAAGACGCTAGCGGGAACTACGAGCAGTACTTC
CDR3 protein: CASSQDASGNYEQYF

J gene: TRBJ2-1
D gene: .
V gene: TRBV6-4
clone size: .
CDR3 DNA: TGTGCCAGCAGTGACTCTACCGGCGGCAATGAGCAGTTCTTC
CDR3 protein: CASSDSTGGNEQFF

J gene: TRBJ2-1
D gene: .
V gene: TRBV9
clone size: .
CDR3 DNA: TGTGCCAGCAGCCCCCTTACGCGTTTAAGGGATGAGCAGTTCTTC
CDR3 protein: CASSPLTRLRDEQFF

J gene: TRBJ2-1
D gene: TRBD2
V gene: TRBV6-1
clone size: .
CDR3 DNA: TGTGCCAGCAATATCGGGACTACCGTAAATGAGCAGTTCTTC
CDR3 protein: CASNIGTTVNEQFF

J gene: TRBJ1-3
D gene: .
V gene: TRBV18
clone size: .
CDR3 DNA: TGTGCCAGCTCACCCCCCCAAGGGGTCCCTGGAAACACCATATATTTT
CDR3 protein: CASSPPQGVPGNTIYF

J gene: TRBJ2-3
D gene: .
V gene: TRBV4-2
clone size: .
CDR3 DNA: TGTGCCAGCAGCCAAGATGGTAGCGGAGGATTGGGTACGCAGTATTTT
CDR3 protein: CASSQDGSGGLGTQYF

J gene: TRBJ1-2
D gene: .
V gene: TRBV4-3
clone size: .
CDR3 DNA: TGCGCCAGCAGCCATTCTATAGGTCGGGGAAGCTATGGCTACACCTTC
CDR3 protein: CASSHSIGRGSYGYTF

J gene: TRBJ2-7
D gene: TRBD1
V gene: TRBV7-6
clone size: once
CDR3 DNA: TGTGCCAGCAGCTCGACAGGGTTGGAGCAGTACTTC
CDR3 protein: CASSSTGLEQYF

J gene: TRBJ1-2
D gene: .
V gene: TRBV10-3
clone size: .
CDR3 DNA: TGTGCCATCAGTGTTTTGTTCGACAGGTTGAGGGGTGGCTACACCTTC
CDR3 protein: CAISVLFDRLRGGYTF

J gene: TRBJ1-5
D gene: TRBD1
V gene: TRBV19
clone size: .
CDR3 DNA: TGTGCCAGTAGTGCGGGACAGGGAGATGCCCAGCCCCAGCATTTT
CDR3 protein: CASSAGQGDAQPQHF

J gene: TRBJ1-6
D gene: .
V gene: TRBV4-2
clone size: few
CDR3 DNA: TGTGCCAGCAGCCTCTCGTCAGACGGGAGATCACCCCTCCACTTT
CDR3 protein: CASSLSSDGRSPLHF

J gene: TRBJ1-2
D gene: .
V gene: TRBV12-5
clone size: few
CDR3 DNA: TGTGCTAGTGGGGGAGGGGAGCGTGGCTACACCTTC
CDR3 protein: CASGGGERGYTF

J gene: TRBJ1-2
D gene: .
V gene: TRBV11-2
clone size: .
CDR3 DNA: TGTGCCAGCAGCTTAGTTATCAGGGAAGGCTACACCTTC
CDR3 protein: CASSLVIREGYTF

J gene: TRBJ2-5
D gene: TRBD1
V gene: TRBV4-1
clone size: .
CDR3 DNA: TGCGCCAGCAGGCGCGGACAGGGGAACCAAGAGACCCAGTACTTC
CDR3 protein: CASRRGQGNQETQYF

J gene: TRBJ1-1
D gene: .
V gene: TRBV9
clone size: .
CDR3 DNA: TGTGCCAGCAGCGCCAGGACAGAAAACACTGAAGCTTTCTTT
CDR3 protein: CASSARTENTEAFF

J gene: TRBJ1-2
D gene: .
V gene: TRBV19
clone size: few
CDR3 DNA: TGTGCCAGTGGGTCGGATGGCTACACCTTC
CDR3 protein: CASGSDGYTF

J gene: TRBJ1-2
D gene: TRBD1
V gene: TRBV30
clone size: .
CDR3 DNA: TGTGCCTGGTTGCCCGGGGACAGGGGGTCCAATGGCTACACCTTC
CDR3 protein: CAWLPGDRGSNGYTF

J gene: TRBJ1-6
D gene: .
V gene: TRBV6-5
clone size: .
CDR3 DNA: TGTGCAGCAGGGGCCCCTCGGCGATCACCCCTCCACTTT
CDR3 protein: CAAGAPRRSPLHF

J gene: TRBJ2-1
D gene: .
V gene: TRBV9
clone size: .
CDR3 DNA: TGTGCCAGCAGCGTGAGCTCCGGGACCACCGATTACAATGAGCAGTTCTTC
CDR3 protein: CASSVSSGTTDYNEQFF

J gene: TRBJ2-2
D gene: TRBD2
V gene: TRBV2
clone size: .
CDR3 DNA: TGTGCCAGCAGATTAGCGGGAGCTGGGATCACCGGGGAGCTGTTTTTT
CDR3 protein: CASRLAGAGITGELFF

J gene: TRBJ2-1
D gene: TRBD1
V gene: TRBV19
clone size: .
CDR3 DNA: TGTGCCAGTAGTGGCAGGACAGGAAACAATGAGCAGTTCTTC
CDR3 protein: CASSGRTGNNEQFF

J gene: TRBJ1-4
D gene: TRBD1
V gene: TRBV6-6
clone size: .
CDR3 DNA: TGTGCCAGCAGGGAGAACAGGGGAGGGAGTGAAAAACTGTTTTTT
CDR3 protein: CASRENRGGSEKLFF

J gene: TRBJ2-4
D gene: .
V gene: TRBV6-5
clone size: .
CDR3 DNA: TGTGCCAGCAGTTACGGGGACGCAGCCAAAAACATTCAGTACTTC
CDR3 protein: CASSYGDAAKNIQYF

J gene: TRBJ2-1
D gene: TRBD2
V gene: TRBV27
clone size: .
CDR3 DNA: TGTGCCAGCTTTCGGCGGGAGCCCGCCTACAATGAGCAGTTCTTC
CDR3 protein: CASFRREPAYNEQFF

J gene: TRBJ2-1
D gene: TRBD2
V gene: TRBV5-6
clone size: .
CDR3 DNA: TGTGCCAGCAGCCACCCCGAAAGAAGCGGGAGGGCCGTAAATGAGCAGTTCTTC
CDR3 protein: CASSHPERSGRAVNEQFF